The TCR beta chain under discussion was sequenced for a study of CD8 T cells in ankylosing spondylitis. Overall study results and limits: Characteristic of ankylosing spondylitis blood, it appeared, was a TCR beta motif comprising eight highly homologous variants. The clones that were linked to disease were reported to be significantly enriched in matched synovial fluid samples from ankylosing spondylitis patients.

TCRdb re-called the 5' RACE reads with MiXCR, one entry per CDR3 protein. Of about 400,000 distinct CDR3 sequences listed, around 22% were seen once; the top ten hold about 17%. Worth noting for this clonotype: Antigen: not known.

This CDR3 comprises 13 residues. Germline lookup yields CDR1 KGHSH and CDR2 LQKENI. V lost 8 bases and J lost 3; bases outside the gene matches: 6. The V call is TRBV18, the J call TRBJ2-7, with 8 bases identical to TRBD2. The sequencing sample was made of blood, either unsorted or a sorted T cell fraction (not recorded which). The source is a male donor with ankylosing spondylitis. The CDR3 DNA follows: TGTGCCAGCGCAACTAGCGGCGGCTACGAGCAGTACTTC. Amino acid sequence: CASATSGGYEQYF. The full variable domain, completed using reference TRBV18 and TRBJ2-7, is NAGVMQNPRHLVRRRGQEARLRCSPMKGHSHVYWYRQLPEEGLKFMVYLQKENIIDESGMPKERFSAEFPKEGPSILRIQQVVRGDSAAYFCASATSGGYEQYFGPGTRLTVT.